Listed below are T cell receptor beta chains from one sample, sequenced in a study of Ad26.COV2.S vaccination and SARS-CoV-2 variants. Generated by immunoSEQ multiplex PCR, the TCRdb table keeps only in-frame clones and is missing some. The sample lists just over 350,000 clones, around 83% seen once, with roughly 3.1% in the top ten. This sample comprised peripheral blood, obtained in a trial of Ad26.COV2.S vaccine versus placebo. These receptors were taken from a person aged 18-60 years who received the Ad26.COV2.S COVID-19 vaccine or a placebo. CDR3s include the opening cysteine and the closing phenylalanine or tryptophan. Fields, in order: D gene, J gene, clone size, V gene, CDR3 protein, CDR3 DNA. A D gene is named only where the DNA matches it firmly. Clone size is stated in some rows and not others, as once, few, many or a class when expanded.

- TRBJ2-3 - TRBV10-3 CAIREADSTDTQYF TGTGCCATCAGGGAAGCGGATAGCACAGATACGCAGTATTTT
TRBD1 TRBJ1-6 - TRBV6-5 CASSLNRGSSNSPLHF TGTGCCAGCAGTTTAAACAGGGGCTCGTCTAATTCACCCCTCCACTTT
- TRBJ2-1 - TRBV20-1 CSARPRRFF TGCAGTGCGAGACCGAGGCGGTTCTTC
TRBD1 TRBJ1-4 once TRBV4-1 CASSQGDRRTGPGEKLFF TGCGCCAGCAGCCAAGGGGACAGGAGGACAGGGCCGGGTGAAAAACTGTTTTTT
- TRBJ1-3 - TRBV3-1/TRBV3-2 CASSQMVSSNSGNTIYF TGTGCCAGCAGCCAAATGGTTAGCAGCAACTCTGGAAACACCATATATTTT
TRBD2 TRBJ2-3 - TRBV27 CASSSGLAGSTDTQYF TGTGCCAGCAGTTCGGGACTAGCGGGTAGCACAGATACGCAGTATTTT
TRBD1 TRBJ1-2 - TRBV5-4 CASSFPGQVRAGYTF TGTGCCAGCAGCTTCCCGGGACAGGTGCGGGCTGGCTACACCTTC
TRBD1 TRBJ1-1 - TRBV29-1 CSVEAGGMNTEAFF TGCAGCGTTGAAGCAGGGGGCATGAACACTGAAGCTTTCTTT
TRBD1 TRBJ2-5 - TRBV12-3/TRBV12-4 CASNDRAQETQYF TGTGCCAGCAATGACAGGGCGCAAGAGACCCAGTACTTC
- TRBJ2-3 - TRBV11-2 CASSFSPTEGTQYF TGTGCCAGCAGCTTTTCGCCCACGGAGGGTACGCAGTATTTT
- TRBJ2-1 - TRBV5-6 CASSLYAGKSSYNEQFF TGTGCCAGCAGCTTGTATGCGGGGAAGAGCTCCTACAATGAGCAGTTCTTC
- TRBJ1-4 - TRBV5-1 CASSLLGTTNEKLFF TGCGCCAGCAGCTTGTTAGGGACTACTAATGAAAAACTGTTTTTT
- TRBJ1-2 - TRBV4-1 CASSQEFQGGYGYTF TGCGCCAGCAGCCAAGAATTCCAGGGAGGCTATGGCTACACCTTC
TRBD1 TRBJ2-7 - TRBV5-4 CASSLGLGQGSYEQYF TGTGCCAGCAGCTTAGGTCTCGGACAGGGAAGCTACGAGCAGTACTTC
- TRBJ2-5 once TRBV25-1 CASSDGSGKPGETQYF TGTGCCAGCAGTGATGGGTCAGGAAAGCCGGGGGAGACCCAGTACTTC
- TRBJ2-2 - TRBV24-1 CATSLGYTGELFF TGTGCCACCAGTCTCGGTTACACCGGGGAGCTGTTTTTT
- TRBJ1-1 - TRBV11-3 CASSFQSNTEAFF TGTGCCAGCAGCTTCCAATCGAACACTGAAGCTTTCTTT
TRBD2 TRBJ2-1 - TRBV2 CASVQGLAPNEQFF TGTGCCAGCGTACAAGGACTAGCCCCCAATGAGCAGTTCTTC
- TRBJ1-1 - TRBV10-2 CASSRRNTEAFF TGCGCCAGCAGCAGGAGGAACACTGAAGCTTTCTTT
- TRBJ1-2 - TRBV21-1 CASSKVRQTNYGYTF TGTGCCAGCAGCAAAGTTAGACAGACTAACTATGGCTACACCTTC
- TRBJ2-1 once TRBV25-1 CASSEYYGEQFF TGTGCCAGCAGTGAATACTACGGTGAGCAGTTCTTC
- TRBJ2-4 - TRBV6-2/TRBV6-3 CASSYSISEDIQYF TGTGCCAGCAGTTACTCGATTTCGGAGGACATTCAGTACTTC
- TRBJ2-3 - TRBV7-2 CASLGAVSTDTQYF TGTGCCAGCCTGGGGGCAGTCAGCACAGATACGCAGTATTTT
- TRBJ2-5 - TRBV19 CASTPTGARETQYF TGTGCCAGTACCCCGACGGGGGCACGGGAGACCCAGTACTTC
- TRBJ1-5 - TRBV25-1 CASSEGGKQPQHF TGTGCCAGCAGTGAAGGAGGGAAGCAGCCCCAGCATTTT
TRBD1 TRBJ2-3 - TRBV10-2 CASIRTGGSTDTQYF TGCGCCAGCATCCGAACAGGGGGTTCTACAGATACGCAGTATTTT
- TRBJ2-7 - TRBV11-2 CASSLAEGFTYEQYF TGTGCCAGCAGCTTAGCGGAGGGATTCACCTACGAGCAGTACTTC